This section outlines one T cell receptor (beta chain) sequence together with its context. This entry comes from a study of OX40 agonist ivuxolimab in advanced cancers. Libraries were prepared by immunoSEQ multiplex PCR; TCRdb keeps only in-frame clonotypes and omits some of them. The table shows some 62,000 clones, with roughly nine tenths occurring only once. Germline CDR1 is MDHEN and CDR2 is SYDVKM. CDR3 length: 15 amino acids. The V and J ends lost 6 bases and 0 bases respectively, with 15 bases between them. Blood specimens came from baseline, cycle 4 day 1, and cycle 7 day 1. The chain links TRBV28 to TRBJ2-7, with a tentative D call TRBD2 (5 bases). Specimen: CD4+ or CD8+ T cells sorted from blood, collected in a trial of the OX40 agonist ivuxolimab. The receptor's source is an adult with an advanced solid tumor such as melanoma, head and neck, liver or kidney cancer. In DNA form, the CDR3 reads TGTGCCAGCAGCCCTCAGCGGAGTCGCTCCTACGAGCAGTACTTC. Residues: CASSPQRSRSYEQYF.